A single sample is the source of the 5 T cell receptor beta chains below, sequenced in a study of T cells in Graves' hyperthyroidism and ophthalmopathy. Amplified TCR beta CDR3 regions came from RNA transcripts. An initial round of RT-PCR targeting the TCR CDR3 relied on the HTBI primer set. Via MiXCR, TCRdb re-called the multiplex PCR reads, giving one row per CDR3 protein. The sample has around 620,000 distinct CDR3 sequences; 16% are singletons. The sample was blood. These receptors were obtained from a woman aged 30 to 39 with Graves' hyperthyroidism.

This clonotype has at least ten counts. The chain joins TRBV20-1 to TRBJ2-7, with D tentatively TRBD2 (5 bases). The length of the CDR3 is 14 residues. The V end lost 5 bases, the J end lost 0 bases, and 14 bases lay between the germline ends. Germline CDR1 is DFQATT and CDR2 is SNEGSKA (reference sequence). CDR3 amino acids: CSAEVWETSYEQYF. The CDR3 DNA is TGCAGTGCTGAAGTCTGGGAGACCTCCTACGAGCAGTACTTC.

V is TRBV3-1 and J is TRBJ2-1; D is unresolved. The germline V and J ends were trimmed by 0 bases and 5 bases, with 11 bases remaining between them. Germline loops: CDR1 LGHDT, CDR2 YNNKEL (reference sequence). This CDR3 contains 15 residues. CDR3 nucleotide sequence: TGTGCCAGCAGCCAAGATCGGGCAGCCAACAATGAGCAGTTCTTC. Its translation: CASSQDRAANNEQFF.

This clonotype was found many times. The chain recombines TRBV2 with TRBJ2-7, with TRBD2 identical over 8 bases. The CDR3 totals 14 residues. Germline CDR1 SNHLY, CDR2 FYNNEI. J lost 3 bases, V lost 7 bases, and 8 bases had no gene match. For the CDR3, the DNA is TGTGCCAGCACCCAAGGGGGACTAGTCTACGAGCAGTACTTC. Amino acid sequence: CASTQGGLVYEQYF.

This clonotype was detected a few times. This chain uses TRBV7-9 with TRBJ2-1; 10 nucleotides line up with TRBD2. CDR3 size: 16 residues. V dropped 3 bases and J dropped 6; count of bases not matched to a gene: 8. From germline, CDR1 is SEHNR and CDR2 FQNEAQ (reference sequence). CDR3 nucleotides: TGTGCCAGCAGCTTCGGGGCTAGCGGGAGATTCAATGAGCAGTTCTTC. Translating gives CASSFGASGRFNEQFF.

There are a few counts of this clonotype. This could be a read error, since a much larger clone is one nucleotide away. J is TRBJ1-2 and V is TRBV6-2 or TRBV6-3; D uncertain. Germline CDR1 reads MNHEY; CDR2 reads SVGEGT. With 8 bases removed from V and 7 bases from J, the gap between germline ends came to 14 bases. The CDR3 totals 12 residues. CDR3 sequence reads: CASGSRTGGYTF. The CDR3 region has the DNA TGTGCCAGCGGTTCCAGGACGGGTGGCTACACCTTC.